This TCR beta chain was recorded in a study of blood T cell repertoires in COVID-19 (dated by TCRdb to about 2020). For the study in its entirety: The collaborator samples originated in the United States, Italy and Spain and spanned the acute and convalescent phases of COVID-19. HLA class I and class II types, where available, came from metadata supplied by the sample provider rather than from assay-based typing. The samples were drawn from two sources: the first 160 participants of the ongoing ImmuneRACE study, and 1,254 subjects contributed by 6 global collaborators. A freely available public database, intended as a resource for researchers studying the immune response to SARS-CoV-2, is where the repertoires were released. Sample metadata almost always included a de-identified subject ID, COVID-19 status, age in years and sex. The material from the prospective study consisted of cDNA or gDNA derived from T cells, B-cell-depleted T cells, or PBMCs. The dataset comprised deeply sampled blood TCRbeta repertoires from subjects exposed to, actively infected with, or recovered from COVID-19.

The immunoSEQ Assay, a bias-controlled multiplex PCR, was used to amplify TCRbeta CDR3 regions from genomic DNA. The paper's processing steps were these. Within the assay, amplification of reference gene primers was used to estimate how many nucleated cells each sample contained. To quantify the absolute abundance of each unique TCRbeta CDR3 rearrangement, sequence reads were collapsed and filtered. Productive Simpson clonality was computed per sample as the square root of Simpson's diversity index over productive rearrangements. The clones in this table, taken by TCRdb from immuneACCESS, are in-frame only. Not every clone is retained; where verified, under half of the shortfall comes from an unresolved V gene, and the cause of the rest is unknown. V, J and clone size reflect that table, while D and trimming were determined from the DNA. The sample table holds around 25,000 clones, of which nearly 90% were seen once. The top ten hold 11% of the sample.

As encoded in the germline V gene (reference sequence), CDR1 is LNHNV while CDR2 is YYDKDF. The CDR3 starts with the cysteine, ends with the phenylalanine, and has 16 residues. The only DNA kept is the CDR3, 48 bases in frame from the first base. Worth noting for this clone: The specificity of this receptor is unknown. One junction end does not reproduce the germline sequence, and a read error may be involved.

The collaborating institutions used their own protocols to collect whole blood in K2EDTA tubes. Collaborator samples were shipped for TCRbeta analysis as frozen whole blood, isolated PBMCs, or DNA extracted from either sample type. General study outcomes and caveats: The quantity of clinical and demographic metadata differed by source and by participant and was supplied without curation.

This TCR was sampled from a man aged 70-80 years with acute or convalescent COVID-19. Sequenced sample: peripheral blood. The chain couples TRBV15 to TRBJ2-7; the D gene is unclear. CDR3 region: CATSRERIAPSHEQYF. The sequenced DNA: TGTGCCACCAGCAGAGAGAGGATCGCTCCCTCCCACGAGCAGTACTTC.